The rows below give T cell receptor beta chains drawn from one sample of a study of T cell responses to AZD1222 COVID-19 vaccine. TCRdb's table, derived via immunoSEQ multiplex PCR, lists solely in-frame clones and lacks some. The top ten clones hold roughly 4.7% of a sample with some 120,000 clones, about 89% of them seen once. The sample in question was peripheral blood, obtained on day 0 of AZD1222 vaccination. The receptor source for this set is an adult in good health. Both conserved end residues are part of each CDR3. A D gene is named only where the DNA matches it firmly. Clone size, where shown, is once, few, many, or a class for clones that have expanded.

D gene,clone size,V gene,CDR3 length,CDR3 protein
NA,NA,TRBV11-1,13,CASSLGSNQPQHF
TRBD2,NA,TRBV7-3,17,CASSLEASGSSYNEQFF
NA,NA,TRBV9,17,CASSVSRGAHSTDTQYF
NA,NA,TRBV3-1/TRBV3-2,14,CASSQDYRVETQYF
TRBD1,NA,TRBV5-6,16,CASSLEGQGLSYEQYF
TRBD1,NA,TRBV15,12,CATSRDRGVAFF
TRBD1,NA,TRBV27,13,CASNRGPGQPQHF
NA,NA,TRBV28,13,CASNRWGDQPQHF
NA,NA,TRBV6-5,13,CASSFEHNSPLHF
NA,few,TRBV19,15,CASSRDLGRRYEQYF
NA,NA,TRBV6-5,14,CASSYRWGGDGYTF